The 21 T cell receptor beta chains below were found in one sample sequenced in a study of cytomegalovirus exposure and HLA in healthy donors (dated by TCRdb to the late 2010s). To prepare the library, the immunoSEQ multiplex PCR assay was applied. A mixture of 60 forward primers for TCR Vbeta segments and 13 reverse primers for TCR Jbeta segments was used in the multiplex PCR. TCRdb carries this immuneACCESS record with in-frame sequences only. Its versions omit some clonotypes, under half of them owing to an unresolved V gene in the studies checked, with the rest unexplained. Here the sample has about 160,000 clones; about 72% occur a single time. The top ten hold less than 4.5% of the sample. The specimen sequenced was PBMCs. These receptor sequences come from a man aged 25 to 40 in good health and CMV-seropositive.

The chain has TRBV25-1 and TRBJ2-3; 7 bases agree with TRBD1. There are 14 residues in the CDR3. Germline V lookup: CDR1 MGHDK, CDR2 SYGVNS. Germline trimming cut 4 bases from V and 5 bases from J; bases unmatched to any gene: 6. The chain's CDR3 is CASSGTGSEDTQYF. The CDR3 nucleotides read TGTGCCAGCAGTGGGACAGGCTCTGAAGATACGCAGTATTTT.

The rearrangement links TRBV23-1 to TRBJ1-5; D is unclear. TRBV23-1 has ORF status, its function being uncertain. CDR3 size: 15 residues. V dropped 6 bases and J dropped 0 bases, with 12 bases sitting between them. The CDR3 region is CASRRHNYSNQPQHF. CDR3 DNA sequence: TGCGCCAGCAGGCGGCATAATTATAGCAATCAGCCCCAGCATTTT.

Only one count was recorded for this clone. The rearrangement joins TRBV2 to TRBJ1-5; 11 nucleotides align to TRBD1. Germline V gene lookup returns CDR1 SNHLY and CDR2 FYNNEI. Trimming removed 5 bases from V and 6 bases from J; junction bases left unmatched: 12. This CDR3 comprises 17 residues. DNA for the CDR3: TGTGCCAGCAGTTTCGGGACAGGGGGAGTTTTAGGTCAGCCCCAGCATTTT. Amino acids: CASSFGTGGVLGQPQHF.

The chain is built from TRBV6-5 and TRBJ1-1, with a weak D call TRBD1 (6 bases). The germline V gene has CDR1 MNHEY and CDR2 SVGAGI. Trimming cost V 1 base and J 0 bases, with 9 bases left between them. The CDR3 totals 15 residues. CDR3 nucleotide sequence: TGTGCCAGCAGTTACTGGGGACAAATGAACACTGAAGCTTTCTTT. Encoded protein: CASSYWGQMNTEAFF.

The V gene is TRBV5-1, the J gene TRBJ2-7; TRBD1 is a possible D gene (6 bases). CDR3 size: 14 residues. Germline CDR1 SGHRS, CDR2 YFSETQ. V was trimmed by 0 bases and J by 7 bases, leaving 14 bases between them. The CDR3 DNA reads TGCGCCAGCAGCTTGGAACAGGGTCTGGGGGAGCAGTACTTC. This gives the protein CASSLEQGLGEQYF.

CDR3 protein: CASSLEGATPLHF. In DNA form, the CDR3 reads TGTGCCAGCAGTTTAGAGGGGGCAACACCCCTCCACTTT. The chain uses TRBV27 and TRBJ1-6; 7 bases are shared with TRBD1. J gave up 11 bases and V 2 bases, and 3 bases lay outside the gene matches. From germline, CDR1 is MNHEY and CDR2 SMNVEV (reference sequence). There are 13 residues in the CDR3.

The V and J genes are TRBV6-1 and TRBJ2-4; TRBD1 agrees at 10 bases. Germline trimming cut 7 bases from V and 5 bases from J; bases unmatched to any gene: 5. This CDR3 contains 14 residues. Germline V CDR1 and CDR2: MNHNS, SASEGT. The CDR3 coding sequence is TGTGCCAGCACGACAGGGGGCGCGGAAAACATTCAGTACTTC. Protein sequence: CASTTGGAENIQYF.

The chain joins TRBV30 to TRBJ1-4, with a tentative D call TRBD1 (6 bases). Germline values: CDR1 GTSNPN, CDR2 SVGIG (reference sequence). V lost 5 bases, J lost 4 bases, and 11 bases lay in between. This CDR3 is 13 amino acids long. The CDR3 DNA follows: TGTGCCTGGCAGGGGCCGGGTAATGAAAAACTGTTTTTT. Protein product: CAWQGPGNEKLFF.

As DNA, the CDR3 is TGTGCCAGCAGCTTATATTTCTTTCCGGGGAGGAAGACCTCCTACGAGCAGTACTTC. Translated, it gives CASSLYFFPGRKTSYEQYF. This rearrangement joins TRBV7-2 to TRBJ2-7, with D perhaps matching TRBD2 (6 bases). CDR3 length: 19 amino acids. V was pared by 2 bases and J by 0 bases, with 23 bases between. Germline lookup yields CDR1 SGHTA and CDR2 FQGNSA.

The rearrangement links TRBV11-2 to TRBJ2-7; D may be TRBD1 (7 bases). The V and J ends lost 0 bases and 4 bases respectively, with 13 bases between them. CDR1 and CDR2 (germline): SGHAT, FQNNGV. The CDR3 is 15 amino acids. DNA of the CDR3: TGTGCCAGCAGCTTAGAGGAGGGGGCCTTTTACGAGCAGTACTTC. Protein product: CASSLEEGAFYEQYF.

The gene calls are TRBV7-2 and TRBJ2-7; 11 bases match TRBD2. Germline V lookup: CDR1 SGHTA, CDR2 FQGNSA. The CDR3 is 16 amino acids. With V trimmed by 5 bases and J by 3 bases, 9 bases remained unmatched. CDR3 coding DNA: TGTGCCAGCAGCCCTGCCCGACTAGCGGGACACTACGAGCAGTACTTC. Translating gives CASSPARLAGHYEQYF.

The chain recombines TRBV5-8 with TRBJ1-6, with 12 bases aligning to TRBD1. The CDR3 length is 16 residues. After removal of 4 bases from V and 9 bases from J, the junction contained 8 bases not matched to a gene. Per the germline V gene, CDR1 is SGHTS and CDR2 is YDEGEE. The CDR3 sequence is CASSLGQGALGSPLHF. The CDR3 DNA follows: TGTGCCAGCAGCCTGGGACAGGGGGCGCTAGGTTCACCCCTCCACTTT.

The V and J genes are TRBV14 and TRBJ1-6; D might be TRBD1 (6 bases). Germline-derived CDR1 and CDR2 are SGHDN and FVKESK. Trimming took off 8 bases at V and 7 bases at J, with 12 bases between the two ends. The CDR3 loop spans 13 amino acids. CDR3 sequence: CASASRGNSPLHF. CDR3 nucleotides: TGTGCCAGCGCGAGTAGGGGGAATTCACCCCTCCACTTT.

This clone occurred a few times. The rearrangement joins TRBV5-1 to TRBJ2-5, with D possibly being TRBD2 (5 bases). Trimming cost V 0 bases and J 7 bases, with 16 bases left between them. The CDR3 runs to 15 residues. The germline gives CDR1 SGHRS, CDR2 YFSETQ. This CDR3 reads CASSLGGPRDRTQYF. The CDR3 DNA is TGCGCCAGCAGCTTGGGGGGTCCTCGGGATAGGACCCAGTACTTC.

J is TRBJ1-6 and V is TRBV13; a weak D match, TRBD1 (6 bases). V was pared by 5 bases and J by 4 bases, with 12 bases between. Germline CDR1 is PRHDT and CDR2 is FYEKMQ (reference sequence). The CDR3 covers 15 residues. The CDR3: CASSLRTAYNSPLHF. CDR3 nucleotide sequence: TGTGCCAGCAGCCTAAGGACAGCATATAATTCACCCCTCCACTTT.

The V gene is TRBV7-2, the J gene TRBJ2-7; TRBD2 might be the D (7 bases). V was trimmed by 0 bases and J by 5 bases, leaving 14 bases between them. Looked up from germline, CDR1 is SGHTA and CDR2 is FQGNSA. The CDR3 consists of 15 residues. CDR3 loop: CASSLAGGPWDEQYF. CDR3 nucleotides: TGTGCCAGCAGCTTAGCGGGGGGGCCTTGGGACGAGCAGTACTTC.

V and J are TRBV6-1 and TRBJ2-3, with 9 bases aligning to TRBD2. This CDR3 region has 18 residues. CDR1 and CDR2 from the germline V gene are MNHNS and SASEGT. The J segment lost 4 bases and the V segment lost 1 base, leaving 12 bases of the junction unmatched. The CDR3 DNA is TGTGCCAGCAGTGAAGACTTTCTCGGCGGGGGGGTCGCAGATACGCAGTATTTT. Its protein is CASSEDFLGGGVADTQYF.

The V and J genes are TRBV5-1 and TRBJ1-4; TRBD1 might be the D (6 bases). Germline CDR1 SGHRS, CDR2 YFSETQ. V was trimmed by 4 bases and J by 4 bases, leaving 11 bases between them. This CDR3 spans 14 amino acids. The chain's CDR3 is CASSPGQFNEKLFF. As DNA, the CDR3 is TGCGCCAGCAGCCCAGGACAGTTTAATGAAAAACTGTTTTTT.

V is TRBV23-1 and J is TRBJ1-1; TRBD1 agrees at 7 bases. TRBV23-1 has ORF status, its function being uncertain. The CDR3 runs to 17 residues. V lost 6 bases and J lost 4; bases outside the gene matches: 17. CDR3 sequence (DNA): TGCGCCAGCAGCACCCCGCCGGACAGGAACAGCGGCACTGAAGCTTTCTTT. As protein: CASSTPPDRNSGTEAFF.

The rearrangement joins TRBV4-1 to TRBJ1-3; TRBD1 is a possible D gene (6 bases). This CDR3 spans 18 amino acids. CDR1 and CDR2 (germline): MGHRA, YSYEKL. Trimming took 1 base from V and 0 from J, leaving 16 bases between them. CDR3 protein: CASSQGGPYFSSGNTIYF. The DNA for the CDR3 is TGCGCCAGCAGCCAAGGGGGGCCGTATTTTTCCTCTGGAAACACCATATATTTT.

The V and J genes are TRBV18 and TRBJ1-2, with a weak D call TRBD1 (6 bases). V was shortened by 3 bases and J by 5 bases, with 16 bases between the two germline ends. This CDR3 has 15 amino acids. Germline CDR1 and CDR2: KGHSH and LQKENI. The chain's CDR3 is CASSPTEGQAYGYTF. As DNA, the CDR3 is TGTGCCAGCTCACCCACAGAGGGACAAGCTTATGGCTACACCTTC.